This T cell receptor beta chain was identified in a study of regulatory T cells in long-lasting Graves disease (dated by TCRdb to the early 2020s). The study in broad terms: Newly diagnosed Graves' disease patients had taken antithyroid drugs for less than 3 months. Patients with persistent Graves' disease were compared with patients with newly diagnosed Graves' disease using TCR sequencing and RNA sequencing of peripheral blood. The study took place in China and was registered as a clinical trial. TCR sequencing covered about 13 persistent and around 20 newly diagnosed Graves' disease patients, some 35 samples in total. Overall results and qualifications from the work: More public clonotypes were shared among persistent patients (about 2,800) than among newly diagnosed patients (966). Persistent disease showed preferential use of TRBV28, TRBJ1-2 and TRBJ2-5, whereas newly diagnosed disease favored TRBV20-1 and TRBJ2-1. Persistent Graves' disease patients showed lower TCR Shannon entropy and fewer highly expanded clones than newly diagnosed patients, suggesting clonal expansion. The authors acknowledged the small sample size as a limitation that may reduce accuracy. Only peripheral blood was studied, because thyroid tissue, the primary lesion, was inaccessible. Only the TCR beta chain was sequenced and analyzed.

This clonotype has ten or more counts. Its antigen has not been determined. No base qualities exist here, and no much larger clone lies one base off it. This sample's time point label indicates: newly diagnosed GD, antithyroid drugs for less than 3 months. RNA was extracted from PBMCs in TRIzol for both TCR sequencing and RNA sequencing. The diagnosis of Graves' disease followed American Thyroid Association guidelines. Patients for the study were recruited at an endocrinology department in Xi'an, China. From each patient, approximately 10 milliliters of peripheral blood was collected into an EDTA anticoagulant tube. Ficoll Paque Plus density gradient separation was used to isolate PBMCs, and no further T cell sorting was performed. An Agilent 2100 Bioanalyzer and agarose gel were used to check RNA quality, and a NanoDrop 2000 was used to measure RNA concentration. Germline trimming: 6 bases from V, 1 base from J; junction bases outside gene matches: 4. CDR1 SGHTA and CDR2 FQGNSA were looked up in the germline V gene. The CDR3 contains 14 residues, cysteine and phenylalanine counted. The retained sequence is limited to the CDR3, 42 bases, with the frame set at the first base.

Libraries were prepared through multiplex PCR. Reads for this sample came from an Illumina HiSeq 4000. CDR3 regions were amplified by Arm-PCR with iRepertoire HTBI primers to construct TCR beta libraries. Gel purification was performed on PCR products prior to sequencing. Processing in the source paper ran as follows. Gene usage analysis of CDR3 amino acid clonotypes relied on the roughly 60 TRBV and 15 or so TRBJ segments identified across samples. COPE and FqMerger were used to merge filtered high-quality paired reads into contigs. BLAST was used to align contigs to the IMGT TRBV, TRBD and TRBJ reference genes, and CDR3 was defined following IMGT. Highly expanded clones were defined as clonotypes with a frequency above 0.1%. Shannon entropy served as the measure of repertoire diversity, while the Gini coefficient captured V-J evenness. A clonotype found in more than one individual was treated as public. TCRdb passed the public sequencing reads through fastp at Q25 and MiXCR, retaining productive beta sequences. Every CDR3 protein is listed once, alongside the most common genes and DNA of its rows. These V and J calls are TCRdb output, not the study's own analysis. Here the sample has over 200,000 distinct CDR3 sequences; approximately 20% occur a single time. 14% of the sample belongs to the ten largest clones.

In addition, the sample was reused for a study of T cells in Graves' hyperthyroidism and ophthalmopathy. The second paper states: Stable Graves' hyperthyroidism was defined as no progression to ophthalmopathy during 18 months of follow-up. The hyperthyroidism patients were between 18 and 65 years old and newly diagnosed, with a disease duration of less than 2 months. The study excluded patients with uncontrolled infections, other autoimmune diseases, pregnancy or lactation. Diagnoses were based on clinical symptoms, serum thyroxine and TRAb, thyroid ultrasound and orbital computed tomography. For the first round of RT-PCR on the TCR CDR3, the HTBI primer set was used together with the Qiagen OneStep RT-PCR kit. Most expanded thyroid clonotypes (frequency above 0.001) were also found in blood, which suggests that blood repertoires may mirror thyroid immune responses. Ophthalmopathy was separated from stable hyperthyroidism by a 13 V-J signature model, with 87.88% sensitivity and roughly 81% specificity obtained in cross-validation and 80%/75% obtained in testing. In validation, progression to ophthalmopathy was predicted by the model with nearly 71% sensitivity and approximately 78% specificity, a median of around 5.9 months before onset. To identify TCR V-J signatures that set the groups apart, the researchers used a discovery cohort of 100 patients, made up of 40 to 45 with Graves' ophthalmopathy and 57 with stable Graves' hyperthyroidism. Whether ophthalmopathy could be predicted prospectively was tested in an independent validation cohort made up of 18 to 20 hyperthyroidism patients plus 17 patients who later progressed to ophthalmopathy. For training and testing, the 100 or so patients in the discovery cohort were randomly divided in a 7:3 ratio. In addition, the study compared T-cell repertoires in thyroid tissue and in blood from six Graves' hyperthyroidism patients. Following sampling, methimazole starting at 30 mg daily was given to hyperthyroidism patients, and high-dose intravenous methylprednisolone was given to ophthalmopathy patients. Libraries were constructed in a second round of multiplex PCR, after which size selection and purification were carried out. Sequencing of the libraries was done on an Illumina HiSeq2000 using paired-end 100 bp reads. SOAPnuke was used to process the raw data, throwing out any read that contained adapters or uncalled bases, had a mean Phred below 15, or lacked an exact constant-primer or identifier match. High-quality paired reads were merged with COPE v1.2.5, and unique nucleotide sequences were defined as clonotypes. MiTCR v1.1 was used to align clonotypes to the IMGT TRBV, TRBD and TRBJ reference segments. The analysis was restricted to V-J combinations with a frequency above 0.0001, which together covered about 99% of the repertoires. The TCS score was defined as F50 (clonal expansion) divided by E x V (chaos), with BLOSUM62-based TCRdist calculated between CDR3 peptides within each V-J. Welch's t-statistics and random forest reduced around 510 V-J features to under 15, which were used in a naive Bayes classifier (R e1071). Sample size was not statistically predetermined, and blinding of investigators to group allocation was not performed. The paper describes TCR Vbeta CDR3 sequencing of more than 120 peripheral blood samples, made up of roughly 40 ophthalmopathy patients, some 76 hyperthyroidism patients and approximately 17 progressor patients.

Sequencing used peripheral blood mononuclear cells (PBMCs), obtained at new diagnosis, from a patient treated with antithyroid drugs. Recombination connected TRBV7-2 to TRBJ2-7, with 9 bases in between that match TRBD2. The sequence was collected from a woman in her thirties with Graves disease. Donor details come from another sample of the same person, matched by shared clones. The DNA reads as follows: TGTGCCAGCAGAACCAGCGGGGGGTCCTACGAGCAGTACTTC. It encodes CASRTSGGSYEQYF.